Listed here is a single TCR beta chain. Its antigen is not known. This sample is drawn from a study of T cell clonotyping in hematopoietic cell transplantation. General study results and limits: Few recipient clonotypes overlapped donors; over 95% were de novo at given depth. No sorting was done, leaving CD4 and CD8 contributions mixed. Pathologically expanded recipient clonotypes increased progressively from day 30 to day 180 as diversity fell.

V lost 0 bases, J lost 7 bases, and 10 bases lay in between. The germline gives CDR1 MNHEY, CDR2 SMNVEV (reference sequence). The CDR3 covers 14 residues. Recipient blood drawn about 28 days pretransplant and days 30, 100, 180 after. Generated by immunoSEQ multiplex PCR, the TCRdb table keeps only in-frame clones and is missing some. This sample has fewer than 4,500 clones, with about 94% found just once. This rearrangement joins TRBV27 to TRBJ2-4, with a possible D match to TRBD2 (6 bases). The material sequenced was peripheral blood mononuclear cells, taken 30 days after allogeneic stem cell transplant. This TCR was recovered from a male patient aged 65-79 years who had an allogeneic stem cell transplant from an unrelated donor, so T cells may come from the graft donor. Some clones in this sample may be carry-over from other donors' samples. In nucleotides, the CDR3 is TGTGCCAGCAGTTTATCCGGCGGGATGAACATTCAGTACTTC. Its protein product is CASSLSGGMNIQYF.